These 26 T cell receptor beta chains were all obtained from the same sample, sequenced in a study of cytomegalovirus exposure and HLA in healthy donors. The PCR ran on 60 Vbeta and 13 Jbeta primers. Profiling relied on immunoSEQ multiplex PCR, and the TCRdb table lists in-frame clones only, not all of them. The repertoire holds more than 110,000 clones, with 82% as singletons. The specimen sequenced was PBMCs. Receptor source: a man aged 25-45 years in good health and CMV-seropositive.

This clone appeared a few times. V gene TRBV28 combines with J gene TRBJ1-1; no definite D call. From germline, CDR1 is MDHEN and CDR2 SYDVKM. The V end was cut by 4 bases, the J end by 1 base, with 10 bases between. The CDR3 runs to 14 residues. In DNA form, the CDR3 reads TGTGCCAGCAGTTCCATCGGGAAGAACACTGAAGCTTTCTTT. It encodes CASSSIGKNTEAFF.

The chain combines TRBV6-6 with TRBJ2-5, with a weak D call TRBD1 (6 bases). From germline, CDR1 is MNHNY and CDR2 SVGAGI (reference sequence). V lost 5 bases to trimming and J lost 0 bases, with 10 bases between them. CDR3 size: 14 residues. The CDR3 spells CASSPGTYQETQYF. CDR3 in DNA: TGTGCCAGCAGTCCCGGGACATACCAAGAGACCCAGTACTTC.

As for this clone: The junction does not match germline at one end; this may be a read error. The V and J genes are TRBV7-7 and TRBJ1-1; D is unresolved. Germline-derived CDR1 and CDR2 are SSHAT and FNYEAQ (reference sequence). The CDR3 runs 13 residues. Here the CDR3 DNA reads TGTGCTAGCAGCTTAAACGAGGGCACTGAAGCTTTCTTT. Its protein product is CASSLNEGTEAFF.

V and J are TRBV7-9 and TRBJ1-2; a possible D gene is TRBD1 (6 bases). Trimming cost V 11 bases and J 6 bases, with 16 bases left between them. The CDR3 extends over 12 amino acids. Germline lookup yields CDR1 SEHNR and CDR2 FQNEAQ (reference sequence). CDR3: CAGEGQRDGYTF. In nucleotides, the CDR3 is TGTGCCGGCGAGGGACAACGGGATGGCTACACCTTC.

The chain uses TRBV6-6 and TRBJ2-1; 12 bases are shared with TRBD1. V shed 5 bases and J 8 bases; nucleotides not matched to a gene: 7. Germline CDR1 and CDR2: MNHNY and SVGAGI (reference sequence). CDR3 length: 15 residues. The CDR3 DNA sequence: TGTGCCAGCAGTGGGGGACAGGGGGCAAGGTATGAGCAGTTCTTC. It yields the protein CASSGGQGARYEQFF.

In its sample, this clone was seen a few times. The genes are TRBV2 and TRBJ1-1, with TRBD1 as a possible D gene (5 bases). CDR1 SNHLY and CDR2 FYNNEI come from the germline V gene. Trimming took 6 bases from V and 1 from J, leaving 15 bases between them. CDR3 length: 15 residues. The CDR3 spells CASSAHGGGNTEAFF. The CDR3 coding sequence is TGTGCCAGCAGCGCTCATGGCGGGGGGAACACTGAAGCTTTCTTT.

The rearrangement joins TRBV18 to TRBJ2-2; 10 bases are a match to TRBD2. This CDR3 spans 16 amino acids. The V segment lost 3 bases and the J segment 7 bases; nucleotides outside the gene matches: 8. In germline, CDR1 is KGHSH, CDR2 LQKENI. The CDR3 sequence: CASSPQREGSGGELFF. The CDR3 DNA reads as TGTGCCAGCTCACCCCAGCGGGAGGGCAGCGGCGGGGAGCTGTTTTTT.

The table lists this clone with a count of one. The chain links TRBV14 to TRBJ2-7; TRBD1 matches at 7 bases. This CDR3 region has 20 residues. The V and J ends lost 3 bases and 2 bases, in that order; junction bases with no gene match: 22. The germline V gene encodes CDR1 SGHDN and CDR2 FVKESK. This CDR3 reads CASSQSLGGSPGTAAYEQYF. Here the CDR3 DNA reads TGTGCCAGCAGCCAGAGCCTGGGCGGAAGCCCCGGGACAGCCGCCTACGAGCAGTACTTC.

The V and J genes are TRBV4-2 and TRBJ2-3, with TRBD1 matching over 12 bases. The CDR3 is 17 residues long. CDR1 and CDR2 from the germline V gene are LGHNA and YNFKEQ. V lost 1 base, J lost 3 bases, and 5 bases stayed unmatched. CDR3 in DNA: TGTGCCAGCAGCCAAGTATTGGGACAGGGGGCGACAGATACGCAGTATTTT. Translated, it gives CASSQVLGQGATDTQYF.

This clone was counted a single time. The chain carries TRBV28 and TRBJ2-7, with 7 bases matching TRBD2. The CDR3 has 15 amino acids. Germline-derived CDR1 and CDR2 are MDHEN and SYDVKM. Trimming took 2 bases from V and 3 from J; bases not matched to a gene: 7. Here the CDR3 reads CASSLDPGGIYEQYF. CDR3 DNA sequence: TGTGCCAGCAGTTTAGATCCGGGAGGCATCTACGAGCAGTACTTC.

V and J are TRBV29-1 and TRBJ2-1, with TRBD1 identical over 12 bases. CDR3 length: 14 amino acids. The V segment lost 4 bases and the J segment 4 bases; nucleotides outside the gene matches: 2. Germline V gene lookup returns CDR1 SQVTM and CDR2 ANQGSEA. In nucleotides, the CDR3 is TGCAGCGTTGGGGGACAGGGGGCATACAATGAGCAGTTCTTC. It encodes CSVGGQGAYNEQFF.

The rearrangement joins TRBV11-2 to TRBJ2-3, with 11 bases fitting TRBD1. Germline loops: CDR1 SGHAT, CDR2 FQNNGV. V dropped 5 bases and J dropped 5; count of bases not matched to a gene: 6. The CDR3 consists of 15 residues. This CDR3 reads CASSQIGTGGDTQYF. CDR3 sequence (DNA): TGTGCCAGCAGCCAAATAGGGACAGGGGGAGATACGCAGTATTTT.

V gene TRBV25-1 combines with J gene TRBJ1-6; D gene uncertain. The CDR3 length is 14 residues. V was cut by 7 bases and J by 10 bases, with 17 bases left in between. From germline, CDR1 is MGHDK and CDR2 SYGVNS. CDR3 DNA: TGTGCCAGCATCCAGGATAGTCCCTCCTCACCCCTCCACTTT. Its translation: CASIQDSPSSPLHF.

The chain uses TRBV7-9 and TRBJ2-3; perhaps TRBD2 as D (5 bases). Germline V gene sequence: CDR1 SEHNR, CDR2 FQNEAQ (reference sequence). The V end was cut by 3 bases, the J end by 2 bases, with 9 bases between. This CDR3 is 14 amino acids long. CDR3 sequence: CASSFPGYTDTQYF. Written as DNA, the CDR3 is TGTGCCAGCAGCTTTCCGGGATACACAGATACGCAGTATTTT.

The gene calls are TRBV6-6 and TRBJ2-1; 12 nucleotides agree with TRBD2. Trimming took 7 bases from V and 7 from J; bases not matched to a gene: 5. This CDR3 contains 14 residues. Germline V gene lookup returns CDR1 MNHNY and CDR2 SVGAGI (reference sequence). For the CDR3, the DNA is TGTGCCAGCACACCGACTAGCGGGAGAAATGAGCAGTTCTTC. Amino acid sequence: CASTPTSGRNEQFF.

CDR3 in amino acids: CASSLVGGGANEQFF. The CDR3 coding sequence is TGTGCCAGCAGCTTAGTAGGCGGGGGGGCCAATGAGCAGTTCTTC. The chain recombines TRBV7-9 with TRBJ2-1, with 9 nucleotides matching TRBD2. Per the germline V gene, CDR1 is SEHNR and CDR2 is FQNEAQ (reference sequence). V was pared by 1 base and J by 6 bases, with 4 bases of the junction left unmatched. This CDR3 has 15 amino acids.

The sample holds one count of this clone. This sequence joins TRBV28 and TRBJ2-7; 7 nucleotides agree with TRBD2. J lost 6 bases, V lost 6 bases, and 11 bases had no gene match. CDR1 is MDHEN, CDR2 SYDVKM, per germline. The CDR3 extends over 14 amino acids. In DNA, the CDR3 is TGTGCCAGCAGGGTGGGGACTAACAGCGGCGAGCAGTACTTC. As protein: CASRVGTNSGEQYF.

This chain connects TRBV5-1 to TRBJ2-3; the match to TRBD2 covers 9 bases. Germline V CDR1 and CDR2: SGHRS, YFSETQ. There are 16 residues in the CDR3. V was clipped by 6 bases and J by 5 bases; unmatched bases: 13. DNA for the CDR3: TGCGCCAGCAAACAAGGACCGGGACTAGCCGAAGATACGCAGTATTTT. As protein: CASKQGPGLAEDTQYF.

CDR3 sequence reads: CASGKEVGEQFF. CDR3 bases: TGTGCTAGTGGTAAGGAGGTGGGTGAGCAGTTCTTC. This chain links TRBV12-5 with TRBJ2-1, with a weak D call TRBD2 (5 bases). The length of the CDR3 is 12 residues. The germline V gene encodes CDR1 LGHNT and CDR2 FRNRAP. V was clipped by 5 bases and J by 9 bases, with 11 bases between them. Complete variable domain (other parts from reference TRBV12-5 and TRBJ2-1): DARVTQTPRHKVTEMGQEVTMRCQPILGHNTVFWYRQTMMQGLELLAYFRNRAPLDDSGMPKDRFSAEMPDATLATLKIQPSEPRDSAVYFCASGKEVGEQFFGPGTRLTVL.

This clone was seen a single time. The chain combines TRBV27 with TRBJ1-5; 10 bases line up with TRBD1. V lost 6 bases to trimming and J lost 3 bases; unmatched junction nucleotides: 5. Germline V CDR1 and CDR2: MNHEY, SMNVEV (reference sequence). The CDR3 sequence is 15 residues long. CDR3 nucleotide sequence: TGTGCCAGCAGCCCGGACAGGGGGAACAATCAGCCCCAGCATTTT. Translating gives CASSPDRGNNQPQHF.

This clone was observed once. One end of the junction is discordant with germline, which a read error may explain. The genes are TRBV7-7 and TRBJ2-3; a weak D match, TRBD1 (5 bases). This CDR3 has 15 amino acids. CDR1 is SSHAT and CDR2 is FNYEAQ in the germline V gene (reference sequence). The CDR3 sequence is CASSLGLGPADTQYF. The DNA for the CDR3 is TGTGCTAGCAGCTTGGGGCTCGGGCCGGCAGATACGCAGTATTTT.

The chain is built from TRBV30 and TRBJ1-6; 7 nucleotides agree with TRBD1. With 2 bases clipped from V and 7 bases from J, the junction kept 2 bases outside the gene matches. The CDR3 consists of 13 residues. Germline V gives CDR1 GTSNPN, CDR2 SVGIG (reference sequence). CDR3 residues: CAWSIRGNSPLHF. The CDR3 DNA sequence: TGTGCCTGGAGTATCAGGGGGAATTCACCCCTCCACTTT.

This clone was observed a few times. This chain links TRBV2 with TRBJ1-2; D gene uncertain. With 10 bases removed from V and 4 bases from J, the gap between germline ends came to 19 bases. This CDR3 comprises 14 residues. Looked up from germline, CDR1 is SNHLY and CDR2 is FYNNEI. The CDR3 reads CATSPQVEGYGYTF. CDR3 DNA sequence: TGTGCCACCTCCCCCCAAGTCGAGGGCTATGGCTACACCTTC.

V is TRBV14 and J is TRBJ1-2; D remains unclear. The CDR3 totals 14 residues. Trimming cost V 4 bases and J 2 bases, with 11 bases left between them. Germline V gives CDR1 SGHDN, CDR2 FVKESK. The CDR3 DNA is TGTGCCAGCAGCCGAGAATCGGTGAACTATGGCTACACCTTC. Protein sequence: CASSRESVNYGYTF.

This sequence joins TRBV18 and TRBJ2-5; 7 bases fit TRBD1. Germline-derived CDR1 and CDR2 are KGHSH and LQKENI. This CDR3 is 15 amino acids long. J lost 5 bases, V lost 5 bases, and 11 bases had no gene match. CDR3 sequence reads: CASSDSEPQGETQYF. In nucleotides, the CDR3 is TGTGCCAGCTCAGACTCCGAGCCACAGGGGGAGACCCAGTACTTC.

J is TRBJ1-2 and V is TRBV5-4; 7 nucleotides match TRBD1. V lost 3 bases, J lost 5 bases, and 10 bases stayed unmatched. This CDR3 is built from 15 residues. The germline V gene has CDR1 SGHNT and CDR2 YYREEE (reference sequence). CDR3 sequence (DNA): TGTGCCAGCAGCTCTCGGACAGGAGGGAATTATGGCTACACCTTC. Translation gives CASSSRTGGNYGYTF.